Shown below are 22 T cell receptor beta chains from a single sample sequenced in a study of spatial heterogeneity in lung cancer. One entry per CDR3 protein results from TCRdb running MiXCR on the 5' RACE reads. The sample yields about 100,000 distinct CDR3 sequences, just under 20% seen once. The time point here: blood at routine non-recurrence follow-up after resection. Source: PBMCs, taken at follow-up. The receptors derive from a male donor with early-stage non-small cell lung cancer.

This clonotype was detected a few times. The chain recombines TRBV30 with TRBJ1-5; D unclear. V gave up 0 bases and J gave up 0 bases, with 9 bases separating them. The CDR3 is 15 residues long. Germline CDR1 and CDR2: GTSNPN and SVGIG (reference sequence). The CDR3 reads CAWSVADYSNQPQHF. CDR3 DNA sequence: TGTGCCTGGAGTGTGGCAGATTATAGCAATCAGCCCCAGCATTTT.

This clonotype occurred many times. The rearrangement links TRBV11-2 to TRBJ1-2, with D possibly matching TRBD1 (6 bases). This CDR3 is built from 16 residues. CDR1 and CDR2 (germline): SGHAT, FQNNGV. V was shortened by 1 base and J by 1 base, with 13 bases between the two germline ends. CDR3 DNA: TGTGCCAGCAGCTTAGGGGGGGCGGCGCTTAACTATGGCTACACCTTC. Amino acid sequence: CASSLGGAALNYGYTF.

This clonotype was observed a handful of times. V is TRBV20-1 and J is TRBJ2-4; no clear D gene. The V end lost 6 bases, the J end lost 0 bases, and 15 bases lay between the germline ends. Germline values: CDR1 DFQATT, CDR2 SNEGSKA (reference sequence). This CDR3 is built from 15 residues. The CDR3 nucleotides read TGCAGTGCAACTACGACTGATCTAGCCAAAAACATTCAGTACTTC. Encoded protein: CSATTTDLAKNIQYF.

This clonotype has more than one count but fewer than ten. This chain joins TRBV10-2 and TRBJ2-5; weak D call: TRBD1 (6 bases). The V gene's germline CDR1 is WSHSY and CDR2 SAAADI. V lost 6 bases to trimming and J lost 5 bases, with 13 bases between them. CDR3 length equals 13 residues. The CDR3 here is CASRDTGLETQYF. The CDR3 DNA reads as TGCGCCAGCAGAGACACAGGGCTGGAGACCCAGTACTTC.

The rearrangement uses TRBV5-1 and TRBJ1-6, with TRBD1 matching 7 bases. The V gene's germline CDR1 is SGHRS and CDR2 YFSETQ. The length of the CDR3 is 14 residues. V was clipped by 4 bases and J by 7 bases; unmatched bases: 5. CDR3 coding DNA: TGCGCCAGCAGCGTCGACAGGGAAAATTCACCCCTCCACTTT. Its protein product is CASSVDRENSPLHF.

This clonotype showed up just a few times. This sequence joins TRBV10-3 and TRBJ1-1, with D possibly TRBD1 on 5 matching bases. The CDR3 has 15 amino acids. Trimming left V 0 bases short and J 5 bases short, with 13 bases between. CDR1 is ENHRY, CDR2 SYGVKD, per germline. In nucleotides, the CDR3 is TGTGCCATCAGTGAGTCTGTGGGTGAGGGGACTGAAGCTTTCTTT. It yields the protein CAISESVGEGTEAFF.

V usage is TRBV5-6 and J usage is TRBJ2-1, with D unclear. V was shortened by 4 bases and J by 4 bases, with 12 bases between the two germline ends. Germline V gene data show CDR1 as SGHDT and CDR2 as YYEEEE. The CDR3 loop spans 14 amino acids. The CDR3 nucleotides are TGTGCCAGCAGCCCCCTCTCCGGGTACAATGAGCAGTTCTTC. Residues: CASSPLSGYNEQFF.

This sequence joins TRBV7-2 and TRBJ2-3; D ambiguous. This CDR3 has 12 residues. V was cut by 1 base and J by 5 bases, with 4 bases left in between. Germline CDR1 reads SGHTA; CDR2 reads FQGNSA. The CDR3 protein is CASSLVVDTQYF. Written as DNA, the CDR3 is TGTGCCAGCAGCTTAGTGGTAGATACGCAGTATTTT.

This clonotype was counted ten times or more. The chain recombines TRBV6-5 with TRBJ2-7; 8 nucleotides agree with TRBD1. Germline CDR1 and CDR2: MNHEY and SVGAGI. The CDR3 is made up of 15 amino acids. The V gene end was trimmed by 0 bases and the J gene end by 5 bases; junction bases not matched to a gene: 6. The CDR3 loop is CASSYSRTGSNEQYF. The CDR3 coding sequence is TGTGCCAGCAGTTACTCCCGGACAGGGAGTAACGAGCAGTACTTC.

Only a few counts were recorded for this clonotype. This chain joins TRBV6-5 and TRBJ1-6; D is ambiguous. The CDR3 consists of 15 residues. Trimming took 5 bases from V and 11 from J, leaving 19 bases between them. Per germline, CDR1 MNHEY and CDR2 SVGAGI. The CDR3 sequence is CASSLSYSDLAPLHF. The CDR3 DNA is TGTGCCAGCAGTCTTTCTTACAGTGATCTAGCACCCCTCCACTTT.

This clonotype was counted between two and nine times. The chain uses TRBV20-1 and TRBJ2-7, with D possibly matching TRBD2 (5 bases). V lost 6 bases and J 3 bases, leaving 12 bases between the germline ends. Germline V gene lookup returns CDR1 DFQATT and CDR2 SNEGSKA (reference sequence). CDR3 length equals 12 residues. This chain's CDR3 is CSAPGRGYEQYF. CDR3 nucleotide sequence: TGCAGTGCGCCTGGACGGGGCTACGAGCAGTACTTC.

This chain links TRBV18 with TRBJ1-1; the D gene is possibly TRBD1 (6 bases). The CDR3 contains 15 residues. The V end was cut by 2 bases, the J end by 1 base, with 11 bases between. Germline V gives CDR1 KGHSH, CDR2 LQKENI. The CDR3 DNA sequence: TGTGCCAGCTCACCATTGGGGGCGGGGAACACTGAAGCTTTCTTT. As protein: CASSPLGAGNTEAFF.

This chain joins TRBV5-1 and TRBJ2-1; weak D call: TRBD2 (6 bases). Germline CDR1 SGHRS, CDR2 YFSETQ. Trimming took 3 bases from V and 1 from J, leaving 14 bases between them. This CDR3 region has 16 residues. The CDR3 DNA reads as TGCGCCAGCAGCTCCTTCGTCGCGGGGTCCTACAATGAGCAGTTCTTC. Amino acid sequence: CASSSFVAGSYNEQFF.

This clonotype was counted between two and nine times. The V call is TRBV3-1, the J call TRBJ2-5; D uncertain. The germline V gene encodes CDR1 LGHDT and CDR2 YNNKEL (reference sequence). Trimming stripped 1 base from V and 7 bases from J, with 4 bases between. This CDR3 is 11 amino acids long. CDR3 amino acids: CASSQVTTQYF. The CDR3 coding sequence is TGTGCCAGCAGCCAAGTGACGACCCAGTACTTC.

The rearrangement uses TRBV7-3 and TRBJ1-1; 7 positions agree with TRBD1. The V gene's germline CDR1 is SGHTA and CDR2 FQGTGA. Losses at the gene ends were 6 bases for V and 2 bases for J; bases not matched to a gene: 12. The CDR3 covers 16 residues. Written as DNA, the CDR3 is TGTGCCAGCAGTCTCACGCGGGACAGCCGTAACACTGAAGCTTTCTTT. This encodes CASSLTRDSRNTEAFF.

This clonotype appeared a few times. The rearrangement joins TRBV6-6 to TRBJ2-4, with 9 bases aligning to TRBD1. Germline loops: CDR1 MNHNY, CDR2 SVGAGI (reference sequence). Trimming removed 6 bases from V and 3 bases from J; junction bases left unmatched: 9. This CDR3 has 16 residues. CDR3 in amino acids: CASRDRGLGGKNIQYF. CDR3 nucleotides: TGTGCCAGCAGGGACAGGGGATTGGGGGGCAAAAACATTCAGTACTTC.

The chain links TRBV6-5 to TRBJ2-7; D possibly corresponds to TRBD1 (6 bases). The germline V gene encodes CDR1 MNHEY and CDR2 SVGAGI. The CDR3 runs to 13 residues. Trimming shortened V by 8 bases and J by 0 bases, and 11 bases separated the two germline ends. As DNA, the CDR3 is TGTGCCAGCGGCTGGACAGTCTCCTACGAGCAGTACGTC. Amino acid sequence: CASGWTVSYEQYV.

This clonotype was counted only a few times. The rearrangement links TRBV30 to TRBJ2-3; D call uncertain. Germline-derived CDR1 and CDR2 are GTSNPN and SVGIG (reference sequence). Trimming removed 7 bases at V and 2 bases at J, with 7 bases between. The CDR3 runs 11 residues. The CDR3 reads CAFKITDTQYF. The CDR3 bases are TGTGCCTTCAAGATCACAGATACGCAGTATTTT. The full variable domain, in which reference TRBV30 and TRBJ2-3 provide the parts outside the CDR3, is SQTIHQWPATLVQPVGSPLSLECTVEGTSNPNLYWYRQAAGRGLQLLFYSVGIGQISSEVPQNLSASRPQDRQFILSSKKLLLSDSGFYLCAFKITDTQYFGPGTRLTVL.

A note on this clonotype: One end of the junction is discordant with germline, which a read error may explain. The V call is TRBV3-1, the J call TRBJ1-4; tentative D call: TRBD1 (5 bases). The CDR3 is 10 amino acids. Germline CDR1 and CDR2: LGHDT and YNNKEL (reference sequence). In DNA, the CDR3 is TGTGCCAGCAGCGACGGCGGGGGGAATTTT. It codes for CASSDGGGNF.

The chain links TRBV28 to TRBJ2-6; weak D call: TRBD1 (5 bases). CDR1 is MDHEN, CDR2 SYDVKM, per germline. This CDR3 spans 16 amino acids. V lost 8 bases and J lost 2, with 16 bases in between. CDR3 sequence reads: CASGPGILAGANVLTF. In DNA, the CDR3 is TGTGCCAGCGGGCCAGGGATCCTAGCTGGGGCCAACGTCCTGACTTTC.

This clonotype has just one count. The rearrangement joins TRBV11-2 to TRBJ2-2, with no clear D. V was trimmed by 0 bases and J by 0 bases, leaving 8 bases between them. From germline, CDR1 is SGHAT and CDR2 FQNNGV. This CDR3 comprises 16 residues. DNA for the CDR3: TGTGCCAGCAGCTTAGAGTGGAATCCGAACACCGGGGAGCTGTTTTTT. Its translation: CASSLEWNPNTGELFF.

The chain joins TRBV20-1 to TRBJ2-5; D is unresolved. Germline loops: CDR1 DFQATT, CDR2 SNEGSKA (reference sequence). This CDR3 has 13 residues. V gave up 5 bases and J gave up 4 bases, with 14 bases separating them. The CDR3 sequence: CSAPTRNAETQYF. The CDR3 coding sequence is TGCAGTGCTCCGACCAGGAACGCAGAGACCCAGTACTTC.